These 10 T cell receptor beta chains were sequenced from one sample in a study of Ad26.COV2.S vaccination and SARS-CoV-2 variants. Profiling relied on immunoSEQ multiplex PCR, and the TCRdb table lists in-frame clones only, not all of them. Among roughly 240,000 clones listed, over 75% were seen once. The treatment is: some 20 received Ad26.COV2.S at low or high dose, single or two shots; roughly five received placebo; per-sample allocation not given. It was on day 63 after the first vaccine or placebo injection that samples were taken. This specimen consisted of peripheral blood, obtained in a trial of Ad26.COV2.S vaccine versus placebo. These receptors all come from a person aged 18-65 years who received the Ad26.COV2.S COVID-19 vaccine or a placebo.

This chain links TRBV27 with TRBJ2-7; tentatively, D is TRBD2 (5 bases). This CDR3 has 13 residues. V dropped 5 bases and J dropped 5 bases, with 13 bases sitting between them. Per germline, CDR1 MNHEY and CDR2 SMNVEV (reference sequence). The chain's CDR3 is CASSPSGSNEQYF. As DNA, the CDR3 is TGTGCCAGCAGTCCCTCGGGGAGCAACGAGCAGTACTTC.

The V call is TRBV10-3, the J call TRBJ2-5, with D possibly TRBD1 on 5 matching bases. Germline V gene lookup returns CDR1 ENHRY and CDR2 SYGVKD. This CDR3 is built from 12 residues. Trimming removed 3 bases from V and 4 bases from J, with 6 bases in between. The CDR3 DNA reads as TGTGCCATCAGTGACAGGGCAGAGACCCAGTACTTC. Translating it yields CAISDRAETQYF.

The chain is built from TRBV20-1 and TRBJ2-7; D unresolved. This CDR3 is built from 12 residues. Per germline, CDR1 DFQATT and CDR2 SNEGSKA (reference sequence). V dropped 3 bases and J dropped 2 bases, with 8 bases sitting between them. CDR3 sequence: CSASTPAYEQYF. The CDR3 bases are TGCAGTGCTAGTACTCCTGCCTACGAGCAGTACTTC.

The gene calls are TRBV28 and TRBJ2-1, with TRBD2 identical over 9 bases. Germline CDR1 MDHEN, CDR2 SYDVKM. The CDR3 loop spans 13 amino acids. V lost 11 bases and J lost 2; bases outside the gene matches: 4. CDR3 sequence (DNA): TGTGCCCCGGGGACTAGCCCCTACAATGAGCAGTTCTTC. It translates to CAPGTSPYNEQFF.

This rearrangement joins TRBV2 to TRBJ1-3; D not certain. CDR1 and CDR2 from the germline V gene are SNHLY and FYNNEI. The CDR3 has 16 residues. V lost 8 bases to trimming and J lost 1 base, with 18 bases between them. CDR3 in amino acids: CASWSRQAASGNTIYF. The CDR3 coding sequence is TGTGCCAGCTGGAGTCGGCAGGCGGCATCTGGAAACACCATATATTTT.

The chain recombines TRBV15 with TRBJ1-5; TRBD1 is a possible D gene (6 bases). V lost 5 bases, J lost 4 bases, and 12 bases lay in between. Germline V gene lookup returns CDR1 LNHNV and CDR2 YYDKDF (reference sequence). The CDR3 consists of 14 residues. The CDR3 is CATSSDRSNQPQHF. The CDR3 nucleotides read TGTGCCACCAGCTCGGACAGATCAAATCAGCCCCAGCATTTT.

CDR3 amino acids: CASSQDGGWETQYF. The DNA of the CDR3 is TGCGCCAGCAGCCAAGACGGGGGTTGGGAGACCCAGTACTTC. The rearrangement uses TRBV4-1 and TRBJ2-5, with TRBD2 as a possible D gene (6 bases). The CDR3 is 14 residues long. Trimming removed 0 bases at V and 5 bases at J, with 10 bases between. Germline lookup yields CDR1 MGHRA and CDR2 YSYEKL.

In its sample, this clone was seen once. DNA of the CDR3: TGTGCCAGTAGTATAGGGTGGCACAGACGGTACGAGCAGTACTTC. Translating gives CASSIGWHRRYEQYF. The chain couples TRBV19 to TRBJ2-7; the D is unclear. Per germline, CDR1 LNHDA and CDR2 SQIVND (reference sequence). This CDR3 is built from 15 residues. V shed 1 base and J shed 4 bases, with 14 bases lying between them.

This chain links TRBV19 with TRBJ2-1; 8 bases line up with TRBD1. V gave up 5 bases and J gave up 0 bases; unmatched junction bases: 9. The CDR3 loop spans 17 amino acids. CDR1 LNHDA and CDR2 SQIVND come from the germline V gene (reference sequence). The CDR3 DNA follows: TGTGCCAGTAGTTTGACAGGGGTGGGGAGCTCCTACAATGAGCAGTTCTTC. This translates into CASSLTGVGSSYNEQFF.

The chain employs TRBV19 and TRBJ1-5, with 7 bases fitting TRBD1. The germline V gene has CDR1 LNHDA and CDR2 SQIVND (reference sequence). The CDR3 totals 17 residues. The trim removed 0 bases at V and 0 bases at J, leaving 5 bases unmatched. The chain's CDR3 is CASSIDMTGISNQPQHF. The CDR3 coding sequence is TGTGCCAGTAGTATAGATATGACAGGGATTAGCAATCAGCCCCAGCATTTT.